The 23 T cell receptor beta chains in this list originate from one sample, sequenced in a study of cytomegalovirus exposure and HLA in healthy donors (dated by TCRdb to 2016 to 2017). The library was prepared using the immunoSEQ multiplex PCR assay. The multiplex PCR relied on a mix of 60 forward primers for TCR Vbeta segments and 13 reverse primers for TCR Jbeta segments. TCRdb retrieved this table from immuneACCESS and kept in-frame rearrangements only. Not all clones are present; in checked studies, unresolved V genes account for under half, and no reason is known for the remainder. The sample has about 130,000 clones on record, 75% to 85% of them singletons. The top ten clonotypes cover 5% to 7% of the sample. Sequencing input: PBMCs. These receptor sequences come from a woman aged 40 to 55 in good health and CMV-seropositive.

This chain joins TRBV7-3 and TRBJ1-1; D gene uncertain. CDR1 and CDR2 (germline): SGHTA, FQGTGA. The CDR3 loop spans 14 amino acids. Trimming cost V 0 bases and J 4 bases, with 9 bases left between them. The CDR3 loop reads CASSLTEGGTEAFF. Written as DNA, the CDR3 is TGTGCCAGCAGCTTAACTGAGGGCGGCACTGAAGCTTTCTTT. Full variable domain (remainder filled in from reference TRBV7-3 and TRBJ1-1): GAGVSQTPSNKVTEKGKYVELRCDPISGHTALYWYRQSLGQGPEFLIYFQGTGAADDSGLPNDRFFAVRPEGSVSTLKIQRTERGDSAVYLCASSLTEGGTEAFFGQGTRLTVV.

This chain uses TRBV5-4 with TRBJ2-7, with D possibly matching TRBD2 (5 bases). The CDR3 extends over 13 amino acids. Germline-derived CDR1 and CDR2 are SGHNT and YYREEE (reference sequence). V was clipped by 5 bases and J by 0 bases, with 9 bases between them. CDR3: CASREGLSYEQYF. The CDR3 DNA follows: TGTGCCAGCAGGGAAGGACTCTCCTACGAGCAGTACTTC.

The chain links TRBV5-1 to TRBJ2-7; 9 bases fit TRBD1. CDR3 size: 15 residues. The V gene end was trimmed by 2 bases and the J gene end by 6 bases; junction bases not matched to a gene: 9. Germline V gene data show CDR1 as SGHRS and CDR2 as YFSETQ. The CDR3 nucleotides read TGCGCCAGCAGCTTCGGACAGGGGACTCCCCCCGAGCAGTACTTC. Protein sequence: CASSFGQGTPPEQYF.

The gene calls are TRBV5-1 and TRBJ2-7, with TRBD1 identical over 7 bases. From germline, CDR1 is SGHRS and CDR2 YFSETQ. The ends lost 4 bases at V and 2 bases at J; junction bases unmatched: 9. This CDR3 region has 15 residues. The CDR3 nucleotides are TGCGCCAGCAGCCAAACCGGGACAGTGGCCTACGAGCAGTACTTC. It translates to CASSQTGTVAYEQYF.

This clone has a single count. The chain joins TRBV10-3 to TRBJ2-5; D uncertain. In germline, CDR1 is ENHRY, CDR2 SYGVKD. Trimming took off 0 bases at V and 3 bases at J, with 5 bases between the two ends. The CDR3 loop spans 13 amino acids. CDR3 DNA: TGTGCCATCAGTGAGTCTCCAAAAGAGACCCAGTACTTC. Its protein is CAISESPKETQYF.

The chain joins TRBV19 to TRBJ2-7; 9 bases are a match to TRBD1. This CDR3 contains 14 residues. Trimming cost V 5 bases and J 5 bases; bases outside gene matches: 7. Germline V gene data show CDR1 as LNHDA and CDR2 as SQIVND (reference sequence). CDR3 bases: TGTGCCAGTAGTTCCGGGACAGGGTGGAACGAGCAGTACTTC. Translated: CASSSGTGWNEQYF.

This chain connects TRBV13 to TRBJ1-5, with D hard to call. CDR3 size: 14 residues. The germline V and J ends were trimmed by 4 bases and 5 bases, with 12 bases remaining between them. Germline V gene data show CDR1 as PRHDT and CDR2 as FYEKMQ (reference sequence). The CDR3 DNA reads TGTGCCAGCAGCTCTATGGGCGGGGATCAGCCCCAGCATTTT. Its translation is CASSSMGGDQPQHF.

The chain employs TRBV6-1 and TRBJ2-5; TRBD1 matches 8 bases. This CDR3 is built from 16 residues. Germline CDR1 reads MNHNS; CDR2 reads SASEGT. V trimming: 4 bases; J trimming: 0 bases; junction bases outside the gene matches: 7. DNA for the CDR3: TGTGCCAGCAGTGGACCCGGGACAGGCAACCAAGAGACCCAGTACTTC. This codes for CASSGPGTGNQETQYF.

The J gene is TRBJ2-3, the V gene TRBV19; D not certain. Trimming removed 3 bases at V and 2 bases at J, with 6 bases between. The V gene's germline CDR1 is LNHDA and CDR2 SQIVND (reference sequence). CDR3 length: 13 amino acids. CDR3: CASSMADTDTQYF. The CDR3, as DNA: TGTGCCAGTAGTATGGCGGACACAGATACGCAGTATTTT.

The rearrangement links TRBV6-1 to TRBJ1-1, with TRBD1 identical over 7 bases. The CDR3 is 14 residues long. With V trimmed by 5 bases and J by 6 bases, 9 bases remained unmatched. CDR1 is MNHNS, CDR2 SASEGT, per germline. CDR3 in amino acids: CASSSRGGSAEAFF. CDR3 in DNA: TGTGCCAGCAGTTCGCGAGGGGGCTCGGCTGAAGCTTTCTTT.

This chain's CDR3 is CASSFIEANVLTF. The CDR3 region has the DNA TGTGCCAGCAGTTTTATAGAGGCCAACGTCCTGACTTTC. The gene calls are TRBV28 and TRBJ2-6; no reliable D call. The CDR3 sequence is 13 residues long. In germline, CDR1 is MDHEN, CDR2 SYDVKM. Trimming cost V 3 bases and J 6 bases, with 6 bases left between them.

This chain links TRBV7-2 with TRBJ2-7, with TRBD2 matching over 7 bases. V trimming: 1 base; J trimming: 0 bases; junction bases outside the gene matches: 3. The V gene's germline CDR1 is SGHTA and CDR2 FQGNSA. This CDR3 contains 15 residues. The CDR3 protein is CASSLVPGGSYEQYF. The CDR3 coding sequence is TGTGCCAGCAGCTTAGTCCCGGGGGGCTCCTACGAGCAGTACTTC.

The V gene is TRBV7-2, the J gene TRBJ2-1; D gene unclear. The CDR3 spans 15 residues. V gave up 1 base and J gave up 0 bases, with 7 bases separating them. CDR1 is SGHTA, CDR2 FQGNSA, per germline. The CDR3 loop is CASSLELGSYNEQFF. For the CDR3, the DNA is TGTGCCAGCAGCTTAGAGCTAGGCTCCTACAATGAGCAGTTCTTC.

This rearrangement joins TRBV7-8 to TRBJ2-7; D gene ambiguous. Looked up from germline, CDR1 is SGHVS and CDR2 is FQNEAQ. Trimming took 5 bases from V and 6 from J, leaving 14 bases between them. The CDR3 runs 13 residues. The CDR3, as DNA: TGTGCCAGCAGCCAAGGATTCGGCGGCGAGCAGTACTTC. Protein sequence: CASSQGFGGEQYF.

In its sample, this clone was seen once. The chain uses TRBV4-1 and TRBJ2-7; perhaps TRBD2 as D (6 bases). The germline V gene has CDR1 MGHRA and CDR2 YSYEKL. The CDR3 is 12 amino acids. V lost 1 base to trimming and J lost 7 bases, with 8 bases between them. The CDR3 sequence is CASSQVGGEQYF. The CDR3 region has the DNA TGCGCCAGCAGCCAAGTGGGAGGAGAGCAGTACTTC.

The CDR3 nucleotides are TGTGCCAGCTCACCAGTGGCGGCGGCAAATGGCTACACCTTC. Its protein product is CASSPVAAANGYTF. The V call is TRBV18, the J call TRBJ1-2; D ambiguous. The V gene lost 2 bases and the J gene lost 6 bases, with 13 bases spanning the gap. The CDR3 is 14 amino acids. Germline V gene data show CDR1 as KGHSH and CDR2 as LQKENI.

J is TRBJ2-7 and V is TRBV5-1; a possible D gene is TRBD1 (5 bases). Germline-derived CDR1 and CDR2 are SGHRS and YFSETQ. Trimming cost V 0 bases and J 5 bases, with 12 bases left between them. The CDR3 is made up of 14 amino acids. CDR3 amino acids: CASSLDRPAHEQYF. CDR3 DNA sequence: TGCGCCAGCAGCTTGGACAGGCCCGCCCACGAGCAGTACTTC.

This clone was seen a handful of times. The chain combines TRBV7-8 with TRBJ1-4; D may be TRBD1 (6 bases). The CDR3 has 17 residues. Germline V gene data show CDR1 as SGHVS and CDR2 as FQNEAQ. V lost 3 bases and J 2 bases, leaving 16 bases between the germline ends. CDR3 amino acids: CASSFQPGETTNEKLFF. In nucleotides, the CDR3 is TGTGCCAGCAGCTTCCAACCAGGGGAGACGACTAATGAAAAACTGTTTTTT.

The chain joins TRBV19 to TRBJ2-7; D may be TRBD1 (6 bases). The CDR3 is 14 amino acids. The germline V gene encodes CDR1 LNHDA and CDR2 SQIVND (reference sequence). Deletions cut 10 bases from V and 3 bases from J, with 19 bases between. The CDR3 sequence: CATRASGTNYEQYF. CDR3 nucleotides: TGTGCCACGAGAGCTTCCGGGACAAACTACGAGCAGTACTTC.

This clone has just a few counts. CDR3 loop: CASSYGTEYEQYF. The CDR3 DNA follows: TGTGCCAGCAGCTACGGGACAGAGTACGAGCAGTACTTC. The rearrangement joins TRBV7-8 to TRBJ2-7; 7 bases fit TRBD1. The CDR3 consists of 13 residues. With V trimmed by 4 bases and J by 4 bases, 4 bases remained unmatched. Germline-derived CDR1 and CDR2 are SGHVS and FQNEAQ.

V usage is TRBV2 and J usage is TRBJ1-5; unclear D gene. CDR1 is SNHLY, CDR2 FYNNEI, per germline. The V and J ends lost 7 bases and 2 bases respectively, with 9 bases between them. The CDR3 is made up of 13 amino acids. The CDR3 sequence is CASIFSRNQPQHF. The CDR3 DNA is TGTGCCAGCATCTTTTCTCGCAATCAGCCCCAGCATTTT.

The chain is built from TRBV6-1 and TRBJ1-2; D unclear. This CDR3 is 15 amino acids long. CDR1 and CDR2 (germline): MNHNS, SASEGT. V was cut by 1 base and J by 4 bases, with 13 bases left in between. The CDR3, as DNA: TGTGCCAGCAGTGAAGGTCAGAGCGACGTCTATGGCTACACCTTC. Residues: CASSEGQSDVYGYTF.

This clone appeared once. The chain recombines TRBV7-2 with TRBJ1-2; D perhaps matches TRBD1 (6 bases). Trimming shortened V by 1 base and J by 1 base, and 13 bases separated the two germline ends. The CDR3 is 16 residues long. Germline V gene data show CDR1 as SGHTA and CDR2 as FQGNSA. CDR3 in amino acids: CASSLGAARGNYGYTF. The CDR3 coding sequence is TGTGCCAGCAGCTTAGGCGCGGCCAGGGGTAACTATGGCTACACCTTC.